This T cell receptor beta chain was sequenced for a study of cytomegalovirus exposure and HLA in healthy donors. General study findings and limits: According to reports, the classifier identified cytomegalovirus status with high specificity and sensitivity. Cytomegalovirus-associated TCR beta chains were listed, numbering 164.

As to this clone: Its specificity is not known.

CDR3 length equals 19 residues. The germline gives CDR1 MDHEN, CDR2 SYDVKM. Between the trimmed V and J ends, which lost 1 base and 6 bases, there was a span of 25 bases. Data came from immunoSEQ multiplex PCR; TCRdb stores just in-frame clones and leaves some out. The sample lists approximately 65,000 clones, 90% to 95% occurring once. From the roughly 110-subject validation cohort, which was separate from the roughly 620-subject first cohort, the donors were drawn. This chain links TRBV28 with TRBJ1-5, with D maybe TRBD1 (5 bases). The specimen sequenced was PBMCs. The sequence was obtained from a man younger than 35 in good health and CMV-seropositive. DNA of the CDR3: TGTGCCAGCAGTTTATTAGGAGGGACGGATCCAAACAATCGTCAGCCCCAGCATTTT. Its protein product is CASSLLGGTDPNNRQPQHF.